These 11 T cell receptor beta chains originate from one sample sequenced in a study of T cells after yellow fever vaccination. Each CDR3 protein is one row after TCRdb ran MiXCR on the 5' RACE reads. The table lists 300,000 or so distinct CDR3 sequences, roughly 13% of them singletons. Sequencing was performed on CD4+ T cells sorted from PBMCs, taken 45 days after the yellow fever booster vaccination. Receptor source: a man aged 30 to 45 who received the YFV17D yellow fever vaccine.

This clonotype was observed a handful of times. The gene calls are TRBV7-9 and TRBJ2-5, with 10 bases that match TRBD2. Germline-derived CDR1 and CDR2 are SEHNR and FQNEAQ (reference sequence). The CDR3 runs to 15 residues. Unmatched junction bases numbered 10, after V lost 9 bases and J lost 3 bases. The CDR3 loop reads CASGANSGRKETQYF. The CDR3 DNA reads as TGTGCCAGTGGAGCGAATAGCGGGAGGAAAGAGACCCAGTACTTC.

This clonotype was seen only a few times. The chain links TRBV29-1 to TRBJ2-1, with a tentative D call TRBD1 (5 bases). Trimming shortened V by 2 bases and J by 1 base, and 9 bases separated the two germline ends. This CDR3 has 14 residues. Looked up from germline, CDR1 is SQVTM and CDR2 is ANQGSEA. CDR3 nucleotides: TGCAGCGTTGAAAGAGACAGATCCTACAATGAGCAGTTCTTC. This codes for CSVERDRSYNEQFF.

This clonotype was counted many times. This chain links TRBV7-2 with TRBJ2-3; 10 nucleotides line up with TRBD2. V lost 2 bases, J lost 6 bases, and 5 bases stayed unmatched. The CDR3 loop spans 15 amino acids. In germline, CDR1 is SGHTA, CDR2 FQGNSA. CDR3 sequence (DNA): TGTGCCAGCAGCTTATCTAGCGGGAGTTCGGATACGCAGTATTTT. It encodes CASSLSSGSSDTQYF.

The chain has TRBV6-2 or TRBV6-3 and TRBJ2-1; 9 bases fit TRBD2. There are 17 residues in the CDR3. V dropped 7 bases and J dropped 9; count of bases not matched to a gene: 19. Germline CDR1 is MNHEY and CDR2 is SVGEGT. DNA for the CDR3: TGTGCCAGCACAGTCGGAGGGGTAATAGCGGGAGCATCTGAGCAGTTCTTC. It yields the protein CASTVGGVIAGASEQFF.

V gene TRBV20-1 combines with J gene TRBJ1-1; D gene unclear. The CDR3 has 14 amino acids. The germline gives CDR1 DFQATT, CDR2 SNEGSKA (reference sequence). The V end lost 0 bases, the J end lost 5 bases, and 13 bases lay between the germline ends. CDR3 bases: TGCAGTGCTAGAGATGGTAGTGTTTGGACTGAAGCTTTCTTT. This sequence encodes CSARDGSVWTEAFF.

V usage is TRBV10-2 and J usage is TRBJ2-1, with TRBD2 matching 12 bases. CDR1 WSHSY and CDR2 SAAADI come from the germline V gene. V shed 7 bases, J shed 3 bases, and the junction held 22 bases outside the gene matches. The CDR3 consists of 21 residues. DNA for the CDR3: TGCGCCAGCATTACGAGGGGCGGACTAGCGGGAATCAAAGCGGACTACAATGAGCAGTTCTTC. It yields the protein CASITRGGLAGIKADYNEQFF.

This clonotype came up a few times. This chain links TRBV20-1 with TRBJ2-1, with 12 positions matching TRBD2. Germline V lookup: CDR1 DFQATT, CDR2 SNEGSKA (reference sequence). V shed 4 bases, J shed 1 base, and the junction held 5 bases outside the gene matches. The CDR3 contains 16 residues. The CDR3 DNA is TGCAGTGCTAACCCTGGGACTAGCGGGTCCTACAATGAGCAGTTCTTC. It encodes CSANPGTSGSYNEQFF.

This clonotype occurred a few times. V and J are TRBV10-2 and TRBJ2-3, with 12 bases lining up with TRBD2. V lost 7 bases and J lost 2; bases outside the gene matches: 4. Germline V gives CDR1 WSHSY, CDR2 SAAADI. The CDR3 runs 15 residues. This CDR3 is CASKGLAGTTDTQYF. CDR3 sequence (DNA): TGCGCCAGCAAAGGACTAGCGGGAACCACAGATACGCAGTATTTT.

This clonotype has just a few counts. V gene TRBV28 combines with J gene TRBJ2-7; possible D gene TRBD1, 6 bases. V was clipped by 6 bases and J by 1 base, with 16 bases between them. CDR1 is MDHEN, CDR2 SYDVKM, per germline. CDR3 length equals 15 residues. The CDR3 DNA reads as TGTGCCAGCAGCCCCGCCGACAGGCTATCCTACGAGCAGTACTTC. It translates to CASSPADRLSYEQYF.

This clonotype has only a few counts. The chain uses TRBV18 and TRBJ2-4; 7 bases align to TRBD1. Germline V gene sequence: CDR1 KGHSH, CDR2 LQKENI. V gave up 6 bases and J gave up 8 bases; unmatched junction bases: 4. The CDR3 totals 12 residues. The CDR3 nucleotides are TGTGCCAGCTCGCATGACAGGGACATTCAGTACTTC. The encoded protein is CASSHDRDIQYF.

In its sample, this clonotype was seen a few times. The chain uses TRBV9 and TRBJ2-3, with unresolved D. With 0 bases removed from V and 0 bases from J, the gap between germline ends came to 11 bases. This CDR3 has 16 residues. CDR1 is SGDLS, CDR2 YYNGEE, per germline. The CDR3 here is CASSVGAHDSTDTQYF. DNA of the CDR3: TGTGCCAGCAGCGTAGGCGCCCACGATAGCACAGATACGCAGTATTTT.